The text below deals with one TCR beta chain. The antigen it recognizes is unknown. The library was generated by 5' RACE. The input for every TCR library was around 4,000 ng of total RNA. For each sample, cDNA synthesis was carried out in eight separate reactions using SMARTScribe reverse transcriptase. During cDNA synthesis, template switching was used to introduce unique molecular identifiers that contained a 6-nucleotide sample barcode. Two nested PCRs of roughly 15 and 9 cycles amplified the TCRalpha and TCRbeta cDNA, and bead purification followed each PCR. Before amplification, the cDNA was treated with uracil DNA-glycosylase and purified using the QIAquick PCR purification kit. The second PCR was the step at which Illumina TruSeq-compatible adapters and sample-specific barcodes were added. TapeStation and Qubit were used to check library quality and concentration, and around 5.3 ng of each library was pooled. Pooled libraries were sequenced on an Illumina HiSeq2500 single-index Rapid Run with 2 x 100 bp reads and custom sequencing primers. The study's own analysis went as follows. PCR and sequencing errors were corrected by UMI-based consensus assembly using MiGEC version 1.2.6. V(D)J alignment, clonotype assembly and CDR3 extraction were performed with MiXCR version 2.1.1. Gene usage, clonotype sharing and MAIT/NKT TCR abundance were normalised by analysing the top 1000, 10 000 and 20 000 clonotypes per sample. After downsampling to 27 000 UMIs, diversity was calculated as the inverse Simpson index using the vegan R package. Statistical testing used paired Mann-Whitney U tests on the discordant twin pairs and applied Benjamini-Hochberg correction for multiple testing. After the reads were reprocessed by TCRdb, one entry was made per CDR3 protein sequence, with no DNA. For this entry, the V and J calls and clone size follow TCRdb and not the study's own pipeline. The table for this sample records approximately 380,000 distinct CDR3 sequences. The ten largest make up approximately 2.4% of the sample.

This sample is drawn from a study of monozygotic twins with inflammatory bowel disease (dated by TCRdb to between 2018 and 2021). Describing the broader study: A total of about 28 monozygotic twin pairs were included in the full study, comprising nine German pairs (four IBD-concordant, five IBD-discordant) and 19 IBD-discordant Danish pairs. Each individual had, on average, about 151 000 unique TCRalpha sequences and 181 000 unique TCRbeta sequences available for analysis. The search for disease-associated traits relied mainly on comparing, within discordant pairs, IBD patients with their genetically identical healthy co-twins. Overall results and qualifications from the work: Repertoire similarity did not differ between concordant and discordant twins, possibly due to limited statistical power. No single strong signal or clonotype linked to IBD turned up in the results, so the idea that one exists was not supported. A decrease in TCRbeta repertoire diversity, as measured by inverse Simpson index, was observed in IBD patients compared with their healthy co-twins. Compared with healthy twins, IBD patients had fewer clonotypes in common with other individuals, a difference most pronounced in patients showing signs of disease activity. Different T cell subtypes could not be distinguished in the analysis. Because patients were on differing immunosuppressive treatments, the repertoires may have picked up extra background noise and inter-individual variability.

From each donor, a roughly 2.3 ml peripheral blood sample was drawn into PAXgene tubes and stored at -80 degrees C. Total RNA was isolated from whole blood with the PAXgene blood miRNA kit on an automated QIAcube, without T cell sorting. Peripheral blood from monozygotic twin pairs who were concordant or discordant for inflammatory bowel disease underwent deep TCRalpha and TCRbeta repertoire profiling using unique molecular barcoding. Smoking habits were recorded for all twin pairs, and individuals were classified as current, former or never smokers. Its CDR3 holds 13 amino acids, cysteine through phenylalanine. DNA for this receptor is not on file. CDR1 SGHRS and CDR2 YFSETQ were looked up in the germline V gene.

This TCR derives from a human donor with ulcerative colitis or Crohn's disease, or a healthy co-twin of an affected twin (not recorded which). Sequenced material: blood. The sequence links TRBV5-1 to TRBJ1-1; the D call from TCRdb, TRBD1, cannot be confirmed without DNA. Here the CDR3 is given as CASKMGPNTEAFF.